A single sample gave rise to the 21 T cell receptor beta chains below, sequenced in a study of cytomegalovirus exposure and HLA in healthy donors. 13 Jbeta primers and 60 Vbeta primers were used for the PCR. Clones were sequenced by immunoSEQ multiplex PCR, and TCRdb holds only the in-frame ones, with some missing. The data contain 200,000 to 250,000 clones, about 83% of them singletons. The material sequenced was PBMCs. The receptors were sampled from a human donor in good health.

CDR3 coding DNA: TGTGCCAGCAGCGTAGGTTCCCCCGGGGGACGCTACGAGCAGTACTTC. Translated, it gives CASSVGSPGGRYEQYF. This chain uses TRBV9 with TRBJ2-7; D is perhaps TRBD2 (6 bases). Germline CDR1 is SGDLS and CDR2 is YYNGEE. This CDR3 has 16 residues. V lost 0 bases and J 3 bases, leaving 16 bases between the germline ends.

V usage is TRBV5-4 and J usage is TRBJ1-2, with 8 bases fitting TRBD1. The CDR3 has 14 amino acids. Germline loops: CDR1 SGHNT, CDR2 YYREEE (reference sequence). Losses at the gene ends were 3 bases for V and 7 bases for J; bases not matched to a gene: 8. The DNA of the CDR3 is TGTGCCAGCAGCTCAGTGACAGGGGATATTGGCTACACCTTC. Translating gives CASSSVTGDIGYTF.

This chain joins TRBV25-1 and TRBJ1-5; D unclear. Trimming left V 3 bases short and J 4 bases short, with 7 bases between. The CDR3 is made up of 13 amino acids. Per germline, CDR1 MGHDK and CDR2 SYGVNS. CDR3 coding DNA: TGTGCCAGCAGTGAGAACGGTAATCAGCCCCAGCATTTT. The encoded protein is CASSENGNQPQHF.

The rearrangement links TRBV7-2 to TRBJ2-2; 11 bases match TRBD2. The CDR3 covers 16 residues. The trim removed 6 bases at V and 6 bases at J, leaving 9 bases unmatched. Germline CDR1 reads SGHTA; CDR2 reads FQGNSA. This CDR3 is CASRRPGLAVAGELFF. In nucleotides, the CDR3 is TGTGCCAGCAGACGACCGGGACTAGCGGTCGCCGGGGAGCTGTTTTTT.

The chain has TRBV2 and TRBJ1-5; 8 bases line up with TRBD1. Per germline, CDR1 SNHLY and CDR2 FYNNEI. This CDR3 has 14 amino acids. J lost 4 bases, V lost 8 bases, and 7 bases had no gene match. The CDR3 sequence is CASGTGGGNQPQHF. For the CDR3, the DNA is TGTGCCAGCGGTACAGGGGGAGGTAATCAGCCCCAGCATTTT.

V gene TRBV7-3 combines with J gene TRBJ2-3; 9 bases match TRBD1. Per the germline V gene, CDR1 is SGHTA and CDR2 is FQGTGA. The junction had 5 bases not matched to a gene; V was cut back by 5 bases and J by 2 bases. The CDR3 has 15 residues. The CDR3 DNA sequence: TGTGCCAGCAGCCATACAGGGGGCTCCACAGATACGCAGTATTTT. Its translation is CASSHTGGSTDTQYF.

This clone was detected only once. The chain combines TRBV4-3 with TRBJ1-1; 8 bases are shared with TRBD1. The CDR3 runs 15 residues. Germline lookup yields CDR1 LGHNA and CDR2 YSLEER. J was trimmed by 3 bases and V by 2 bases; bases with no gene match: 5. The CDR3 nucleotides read TGCGCCAGCAGCCAACGACAGGGGTTTTACACTGAAGCTTTCTTT. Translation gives CASSQRQGFYTEAFF.

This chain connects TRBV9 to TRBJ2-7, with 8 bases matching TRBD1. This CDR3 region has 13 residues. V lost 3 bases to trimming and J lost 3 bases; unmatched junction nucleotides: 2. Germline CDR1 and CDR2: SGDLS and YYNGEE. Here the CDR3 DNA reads TGTGCCAGCAGCGGTGGACAGGGCTACGAGCAGTACTTC. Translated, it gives CASSGGQGYEQYF.

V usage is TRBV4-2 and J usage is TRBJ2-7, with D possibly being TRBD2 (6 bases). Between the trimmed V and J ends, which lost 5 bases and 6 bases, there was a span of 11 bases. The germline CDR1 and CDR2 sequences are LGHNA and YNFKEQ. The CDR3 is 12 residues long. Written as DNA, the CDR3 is TGTGCCAGCAGCGCGGAGGGCCTCGAGCAGTACTTC. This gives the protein CASSAEGLEQYF.

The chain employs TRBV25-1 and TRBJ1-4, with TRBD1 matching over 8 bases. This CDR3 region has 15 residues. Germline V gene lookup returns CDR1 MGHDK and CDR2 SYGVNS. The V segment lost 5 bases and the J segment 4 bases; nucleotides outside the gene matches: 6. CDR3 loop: CASSIRTGSNEKLFF. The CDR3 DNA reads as TGTGCCAGCAGTATAAGGACAGGGAGTAATGAAAAACTGTTTTTT.

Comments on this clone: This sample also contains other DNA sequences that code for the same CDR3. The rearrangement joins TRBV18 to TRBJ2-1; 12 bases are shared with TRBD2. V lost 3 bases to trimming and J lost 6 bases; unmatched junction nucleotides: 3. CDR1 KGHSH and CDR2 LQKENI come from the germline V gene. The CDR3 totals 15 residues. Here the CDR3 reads CASSPTSGSSNEQFF. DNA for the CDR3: TGTGCCAGCTCACCGACTAGCGGGAGTAGCAATGAGCAGTTCTTC.

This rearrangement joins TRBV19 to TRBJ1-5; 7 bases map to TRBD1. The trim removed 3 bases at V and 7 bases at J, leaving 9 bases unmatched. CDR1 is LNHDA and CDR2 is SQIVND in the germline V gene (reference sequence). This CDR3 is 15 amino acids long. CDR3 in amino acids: CASSILRQGGQPQHF. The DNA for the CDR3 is TGTGCCAGTAGTATCCTCCGACAGGGTGGCCAGCCCCAGCATTTT.

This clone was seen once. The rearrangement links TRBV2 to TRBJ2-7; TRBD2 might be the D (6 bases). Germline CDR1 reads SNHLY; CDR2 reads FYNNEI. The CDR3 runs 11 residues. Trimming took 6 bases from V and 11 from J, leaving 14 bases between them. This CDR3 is CASRGGKWEYF. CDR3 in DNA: TGTGCCAGCAGGGGCGGGAAGTGGGAGTACTTC. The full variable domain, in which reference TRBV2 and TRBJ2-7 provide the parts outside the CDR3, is EPEVTQTPSHQVTQMGQEVILRCVPISNHLYFYWYRQILGQKVEFLVSFYNNEISEKSEIFDDQFSVERPDGSNFTLKIRSTKLEDSAMYFCASRGGKWEYFGPGTRLTVT.

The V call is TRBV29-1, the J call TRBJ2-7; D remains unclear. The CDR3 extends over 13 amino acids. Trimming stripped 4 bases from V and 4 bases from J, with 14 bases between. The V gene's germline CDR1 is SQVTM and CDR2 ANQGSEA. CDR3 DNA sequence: TGCAGCGTTGCGTACACTCTCGGGTACGAGCAGTACTTC. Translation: CSVAYTLGYEQYF.

The CDR3 region is CASSFGTSGRNEQFF. The CDR3 DNA is TGTGCCAGCAGCTTCGGGACTAGCGGGAGAAATGAGCAGTTCTTC. J is TRBJ2-1 and V is TRBV12-1; the table's TRBD2 call for D was not verified on the DNA. TRBV12-1 is given as a pseudogene. The CDR3 totals 15 residues.

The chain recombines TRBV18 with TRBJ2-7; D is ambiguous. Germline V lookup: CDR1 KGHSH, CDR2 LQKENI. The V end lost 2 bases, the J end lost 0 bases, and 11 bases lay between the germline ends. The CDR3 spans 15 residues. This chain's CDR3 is CASSPMAQRSYEQYF. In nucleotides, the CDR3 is TGTGCCAGCTCACCAATGGCGCAGCGCTCCTACGAGCAGTACTTC.

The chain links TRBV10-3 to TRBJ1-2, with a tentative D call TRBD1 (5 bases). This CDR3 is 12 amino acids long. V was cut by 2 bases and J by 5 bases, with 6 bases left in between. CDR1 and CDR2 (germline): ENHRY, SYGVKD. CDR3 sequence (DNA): TGTGCCATCAGTGAGGGGGGGTATGGCTACACCTTC. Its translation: CAISEGGYGYTF.

In DNA, the CDR3 is TGTGCCAGCAGGATGGGACTAGCGGAGGGTATCGGGGAGCTGTTTTTT. This sequence encodes CASRMGLAEGIGELFF. The chain uses TRBV2 and TRBJ2-2, with 11 bases aligning to TRBD2. The trim removed 6 bases at V and 7 bases at J, leaving 10 bases unmatched. Germline CDR1 reads SNHLY; CDR2 reads FYNNEI. The CDR3 has 16 residues.

The CDR3 region has the DNA TGTGCCAGCAGCTTAGAGGGCAGGGTGATTAGTGAAAAACTGTTTTTT. Protein product: CASSLEGRVISEKLFF. This sequence joins TRBV13 and TRBJ1-4; D is perhaps TRBD1 (5 bases). The CDR3 has 16 amino acids. Germline V CDR1 and CDR2: PRHDT, FYEKMQ (reference sequence). Between the trimmed V and J ends, which lost 1 base and 7 bases, there was a span of 16 bases.

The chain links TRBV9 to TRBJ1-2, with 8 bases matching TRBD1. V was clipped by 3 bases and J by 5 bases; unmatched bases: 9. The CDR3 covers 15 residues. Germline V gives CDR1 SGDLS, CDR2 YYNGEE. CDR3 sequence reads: CASSAIGTGIYGYTF. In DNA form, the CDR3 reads TGTGCCAGCAGCGCGATCGGGACAGGCATTTATGGCTACACCTTC.

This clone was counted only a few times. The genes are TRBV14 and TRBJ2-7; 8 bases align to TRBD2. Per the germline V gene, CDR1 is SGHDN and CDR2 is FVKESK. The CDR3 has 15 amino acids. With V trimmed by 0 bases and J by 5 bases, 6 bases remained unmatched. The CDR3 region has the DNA TGTGCCAGCAGCCAAGAGTCGGCGGGAGGCCACGAGCAGTACTTC. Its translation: CASSQESAGGHEQYF.